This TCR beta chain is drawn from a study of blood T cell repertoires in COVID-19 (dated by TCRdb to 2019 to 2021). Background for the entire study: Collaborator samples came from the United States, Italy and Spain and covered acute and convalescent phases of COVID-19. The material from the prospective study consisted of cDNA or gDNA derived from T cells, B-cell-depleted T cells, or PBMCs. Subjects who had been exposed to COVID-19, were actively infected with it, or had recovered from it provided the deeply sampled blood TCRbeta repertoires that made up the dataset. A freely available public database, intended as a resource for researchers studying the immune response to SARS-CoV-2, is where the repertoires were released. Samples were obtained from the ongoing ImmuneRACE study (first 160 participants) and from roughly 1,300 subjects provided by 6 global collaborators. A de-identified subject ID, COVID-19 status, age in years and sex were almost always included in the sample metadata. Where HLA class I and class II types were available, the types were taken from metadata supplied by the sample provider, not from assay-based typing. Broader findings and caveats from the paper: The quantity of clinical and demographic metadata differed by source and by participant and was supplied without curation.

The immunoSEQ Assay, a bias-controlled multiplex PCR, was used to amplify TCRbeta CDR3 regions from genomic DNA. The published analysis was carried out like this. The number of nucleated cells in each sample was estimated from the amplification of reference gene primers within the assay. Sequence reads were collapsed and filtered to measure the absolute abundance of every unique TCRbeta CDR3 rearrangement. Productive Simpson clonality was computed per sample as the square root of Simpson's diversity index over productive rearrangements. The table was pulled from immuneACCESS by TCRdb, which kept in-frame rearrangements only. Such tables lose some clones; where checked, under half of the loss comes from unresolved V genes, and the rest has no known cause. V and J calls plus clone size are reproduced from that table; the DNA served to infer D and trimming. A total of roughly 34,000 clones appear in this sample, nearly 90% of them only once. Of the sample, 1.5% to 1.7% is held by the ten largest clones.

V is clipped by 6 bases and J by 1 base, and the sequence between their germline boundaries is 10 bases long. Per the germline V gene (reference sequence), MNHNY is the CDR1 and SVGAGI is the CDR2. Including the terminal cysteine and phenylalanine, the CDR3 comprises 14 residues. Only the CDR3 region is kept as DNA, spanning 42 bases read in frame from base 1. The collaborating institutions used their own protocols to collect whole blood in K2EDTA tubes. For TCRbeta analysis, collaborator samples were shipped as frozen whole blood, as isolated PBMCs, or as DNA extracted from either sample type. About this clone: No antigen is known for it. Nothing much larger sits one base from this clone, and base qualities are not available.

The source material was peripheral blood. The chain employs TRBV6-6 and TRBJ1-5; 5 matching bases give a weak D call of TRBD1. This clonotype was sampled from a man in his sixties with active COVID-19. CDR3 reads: CASRKPGSNQPQHF. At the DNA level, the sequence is TGTGCCAGCAGGAAACCAGGGAGCAATCAGCCCCAGCATTTT.